One sample yielded the 2 T cell receptor beta chains listed below, sequenced in a study of T cell clusters in autoimmune cytopenias. TRB was amplified from roughly 250 ng of peripheral blood genomic DNA per sample. TRB was amplified by touch-down multiplex PCR, primer pools A and B combined. TCRdb reanalyzed the multiplex PCR reads, giving one entry per CDR3 protein sequence and no DNA. Found here are approximately 3,800 distinct CDR3 sequences; the top ten clones hold roughly 28%. The sequenced sample was peripheral blood. These receptors were collected from a human donor with an autoimmune cytopenia or autoimmune hepatitis (not recorded which).

This clonotype is called medium-sized (0.01 to 0.1%) based on its frequency. V gene TRBV6-5 combines with J gene TRBJ2-1; TCRdb's D gene call, TRBD2, goes unchecked for lack of DNA. The CDR3 contains 15 residues. CDR1 is MNHEY and CDR2 is SVGAGI in the germline V gene. This CDR3 reads CASTLAGSPYNEQFF.

V usage is TRBV10-3 and J usage is TRBJ1-1; the TCRdb call, TRBD1, lacks DNA for checking. CDR3 length equals 16 residues. Germline V gene sequence: CDR1 ENHRY, CDR2 SYGVKD. CDR3 amino acids: CAISESRGGRGTEAFF.